This T cell receptor beta chain is drawn from a study of T cells in Graves' hyperthyroidism and ophthalmopathy. In the study overall: Peripheral blood draws took place at initial diagnosis, ahead of any treatment.

Patients showing uncontrolled infection, other autoimmune disease, pregnancy or lactation were ineligible. Using about 10 ml of fresh peripheral blood, PBMCs were prepared. The source material, RNA transcripts, was used to amplify TCR beta CDR3 regions. Carried out on the TCR CDR3, a first-round RT-PCR used the HTBI primer set. In TCRdb, the multiplex PCR reads were re-called with MiXCR into one record per CDR3 protein. This table holds roughly 99,000 distinct CDR3 sequences, more than 15% found once. Trimming removed 4 bases from V and 2 bases from J; junction bases left unmatched: 7. From germline, CDR1 is LGHDT and CDR2 YNNKEL (reference sequence). The CDR3 is 15 amino acids.

The chain recombines TRBV3-1 with TRBJ2-5; TRBD1 aligns across 7 bases. Sequencing used blood. The receptor was derived from a woman aged 50 to 60 with Graves' hyperthyroidism. The CDR3 coding sequence is TGTGCCAGCAGCCGGACAGGCACGACACAAGAGACCCAGTACTTC. This codes for CASSRTGTTQETQYF.